The 25 T cell receptor beta chains below all came from one sample that was sequenced in a study of cytotoxic CD8 clonotypes in ibrutinib-treated CLL. Some clones are missing from TCRdb's copy, which holds only in-frame ones; the method was immunoSEQ multiplex PCR. The sample holds approximately 140,000 clones, roughly 80% seen once. The source material was PBMCs, sampled after 12 months of ibrutinib treatment. The receptor source for this set is a human donor with chronic lymphocytic leukemia.

The gene calls are TRBV5-6 and TRBJ2-1; 10 nucleotides align to TRBD1. The length of the CDR3 is 13 residues. V lost 4 bases and J lost 7; bases outside the gene matches: 2. Germline assignment: CDR1 SGHDT and CDR2 YYEEEE. CDR3 DNA sequence: TGTGCCAGCAGCCTGGGACAGGGGAATGAGCAGTTCTTC. Protein sequence: CASSLGQGNEQFF.

The chain employs TRBV19 and TRBJ2-7; 7 bases are shared with TRBD1. Germline CDR1 is LNHDA and CDR2 is SQIVND (reference sequence). The CDR3 has 16 residues. V trimming: 2 bases; J trimming: 0 bases; junction bases outside the gene matches: 7. The CDR3 coding sequence is TGTGCCAGTAGTATACGGACAGGAATTTCCTCCTACGAGCAGTACTTC. Protein product: CASSIRTGISSYEQYF.

The chain recombines TRBV9 with TRBJ1-3; D gene unclear. The germline V gene has CDR1 SGDLS and CDR2 YYNGEE. V was shortened by 1 base and J by 7 bases, with 15 bases between the two germline ends. CDR3 length equals 15 residues. DNA for the CDR3: TGTGCCAGCAGCGTACGCCCCTTTTCCGAGAACACCATATATTTT. It is translated as CASSVRPFSENTIYF.

CDR3 coding DNA: TGTGCCAGCAGCCTGACTAGCGGCATTGAGACCCAGTACTTC. Its translation is CASSLTSGIETQYF. This chain uses TRBV7-8 with TRBJ2-5; 9 nucleotides align to TRBD2. The CDR3 loop spans 14 amino acids. CDR1 is SGHVS, CDR2 FQNEAQ, per germline. V lost 5 bases and J lost 5; bases outside the gene matches: 6.

This chain links TRBV10-3 with TRBJ2-2; 12 bases line up with TRBD2. V shed 5 bases, J shed 0 bases, and the junction held 10 bases outside the gene matches. CDR1 is ENHRY, CDR2 SYGVKD, per germline. The CDR3 is made up of 19 amino acids. CDR3 loop: CAISTSGTSGHANTGELFF. CDR3 nucleotides: TGTGCCATCAGTACCTCCGGGACTAGCGGGCACGCGAACACCGGGGAGCTGTTTTTT.

This clone was detected a few times. The sample contains more than one DNA sequence encoding this CDR3. J is TRBJ1-6 and V is TRBV6-5; 7 bases fit TRBD1. Per the germline V gene, CDR1 is MNHEY and CDR2 is SVGAGI. This CDR3 has 15 residues. Trimming removed 0 bases from V and 8 bases from J; junction bases left unmatched: 4. CDR3 amino acids: CASSYSRQGYSPLHF. The CDR3 nucleotides read TGTGCCAGCAGTTACTCGAGACAGGGATATTCACCCCTCCACTTT.

V usage is TRBV10-3 and J usage is TRBJ1-1, with 8 bases fitting TRBD1. The V and J ends lost 8 bases and 0 bases, in that order; junction bases with no gene match: 5. The V gene's germline CDR1 is ENHRY and CDR2 SYGVKD. The CDR3 covers 14 residues. Written as DNA, the CDR3 is TGTGCCATCTCGAGGACAGGGATGAACACTGAAGCTTTCTTT. This translates into CAISRTGMNTEAFF.

This clone has just a few counts. The chain recombines TRBV15 with TRBJ2-2; D possibly corresponds to TRBD1 (6 bases). V lost 2 bases, J lost 2 bases, and 15 bases lay in between. The CDR3 length is 17 residues. In germline, CDR1 is LNHNV, CDR2 YYDKDF (reference sequence). The CDR3 DNA is TGTGCCACCAGCAGATCCGCCGGGACATTCAACACCGGGGAGCTGTTTTTT. Translating it yields CATSRSAGTFNTGELFF. The complete variable domain, with remaining parts taken from reference TRBV15 and TRBJ2-2, reads DAMVIQNPRYQVTQFGKPVTLSCSQTLNHNVMYWYQQKSSQAPKLLFHYYDKDFNNEADTPDNFQSRRPNTSFCFLDIRSPGLGDTAMYLCATSRSAGTFNTGELFFGEGSRLTVL.

The chain joins TRBV28 to TRBJ2-7; D call uncertain. Trimming removed 4 bases at V and 5 bases at J, with 12 bases between. CDR3 size: 13 residues. CDR1 is MDHEN and CDR2 is SYDVKM in the germline V gene. DNA of the CDR3: TGTGCCAGCAGTTCCCCCGCGACCGACGAGCAGTACTTC. This translates into CASSSPATDEQYF.

The chain employs TRBV30 and TRBJ1-4; TRBD1 matches at 9 bases. Losses at the gene ends were 5 bases for V and 8 bases for J; bases not matched to a gene: 12. This CDR3 region has 15 residues. Germline V lookup: CDR1 GTSNPN, CDR2 SVGIG (reference sequence). CDR3 sequence (DNA): TGTGCCTGGCACCAACCGGGACAGGGTAACGAAAAACTGTTTTTT. Translated: CAWHQPGQGNEKLFF.

This sequence joins TRBV7-3 and TRBJ2-7, with D perhaps matching TRBD2 (5 bases). Germline-derived CDR1 and CDR2 are SGHTA and FQGTGA. CDR3 length: 13 residues. Trimming took off 3 bases at V and 3 bases at J, with 9 bases between the two ends. The CDR3 nucleotides read TGTGCCAGCAGCTTTTCCGAGGGCTACGAGCAGTACTTC. Translation gives CASSFSEGYEQYF.

This rearrangement joins TRBV10-3 to TRBJ2-1; 11 nucleotides line up with TRBD2. V dropped 0 bases and J dropped 10; count of bases not matched to a gene: 5. Germline V gene sequence: CDR1 ENHRY, CDR2 SYGVKD. The CDR3 is 15 residues long. The CDR3 bases are TGTGCCATCAGTGAGTCAGGTAGCGGGAGGGAAGAGCAGTTCTTC. Translating gives CAISESGSGREEQFF.

The gene calls are TRBV28 and TRBJ2-2; D perhaps matches TRBD1 (6 bases). The CDR3 loop spans 15 amino acids. CDR1 and CDR2 (germline): MDHEN, SYDVKM. The V end was cut by 6 bases, the J end by 2 bases, with 13 bases between. CDR3 sequence: CASRSGTRNTGELFF. DNA for the CDR3: TGTGCCAGCAGGTCCGGGACAAGAAACACCGGGGAGCTGTTTTTT.

The chain uses TRBV4-1 and TRBJ1-1; D is unclear. Trimming removed 2 bases from V and 0 bases from J, with 10 bases in between. Looked up from germline, CDR1 is MGHRA and CDR2 is YSYEKL. The CDR3 consists of 15 residues. The CDR3 protein is CASSQTDIMNTEAFF. As DNA, the CDR3 is TGCGCCAGCAGCCAAACCGACATCATGAACACTGAAGCTTTCTTT.

The CDR3 nucleotides are TGTGCCAGCAGCTTACCTCGACCCCCGTCAGGGGGGCGGGCAGATACGCAGTATTTT. It codes for CASSLPRPPSGGRADTQYF. The V gene is TRBV7-8, the J gene TRBJ2-3; TRBD1 is a possible D gene (7 bases). Trimming stripped 2 bases from V and 4 bases from J, with 25 bases between. Looked up from germline, CDR1 is SGHVS and CDR2 is FQNEAQ. This CDR3 has 19 amino acids.

The sample holds one count of this clone. V and J are TRBV7-9 and TRBJ2-2; D uncertain. The germline V gene encodes CDR1 SEHNR and CDR2 FQNEAQ (reference sequence). Trimming took off 4 bases at V and 0 bases at J, with 6 bases between the two ends. The CDR3 is 14 amino acids. In DNA form, the CDR3 reads TGTGCCAGCAGCTCGGCGGCGAACACCGGGGAGCTGTTTTTT. Residues: CASSSAANTGELFF.

The V call is TRBV7-2, the J call TRBJ1-4, with D perhaps TRBD1 (5 bases). This CDR3 region has 16 residues. Trimming left V 5 bases short and J 3 bases short, with 16 bases between. From germline, CDR1 is SGHTA and CDR2 FQGNSA. The CDR3 bases are TGTGCCAGCAGCACCGAACCAGGGACTGCTAATGAAAAACTGTTTTTT. This encodes CASSTEPGTANEKLFF.

This chain links TRBV14 with TRBJ2-1; no definite D call. The V end was cut by 1 base, the J end by 4 bases, with 5 bases between. Germline V gene data show CDR1 as SGHDN and CDR2 as FVKESK. The CDR3 length is 13 residues. The DNA of the CDR3 is TGTGCCAGCAGCCAAGCCGTATACAATGAGCAGTTCTTC. It codes for CASSQAVYNEQFF.

The chain combines TRBV28 with TRBJ2-7; 8 nucleotides agree with TRBD2. Germline V CDR1 and CDR2: MDHEN, SYDVKM. This CDR3 spans 10 amino acids. Trimming at V came to 8 bases and at J to 7 bases, leaving 1 base not matched to a gene. The CDR3 DNA reads as TGTGCCAGCGGCGGGGGGGAGCAGTACTTC. It encodes CASGGGEQYF.

This chain joins TRBV19 and TRBJ2-1; D is undetermined. Germline V CDR1 and CDR2: LNHDA, SQIVND (reference sequence). V lost 3 bases and J 7 bases, leaving 13 bases between the germline ends. CDR3 size: 14 residues. For the CDR3, the DNA is TGTGCCAGTAGTATCGAGGAGTTCAATAATGAGCAGTTCTTC. Its protein product is CASSIEEFNNEQFF.

The CDR3 DNA reads TGCAGCTCTCTCCGGACAGGACGACCAGATACGCAGTATTTT. Encoded protein: CSSLRTGRPDTQYF. This rearrangement joins TRBV29-1 to TRBJ2-3; 7 nucleotides agree with TRBD1. This CDR3 contains 14 residues. The junction had 12 bases not matched to a gene; V was cut back by 8 bases and J by 4 bases. CDR1 SQVTM and CDR2 ANQGSEA come from the germline V gene.

The rearrangement joins TRBV10-3 to TRBJ2-3; D is unclear. Germline CDR1 reads ENHRY; CDR2 reads SYGVKD. This CDR3 region has 12 residues. The V and J ends lost 6 bases and 1 base respectively, with 5 bases between them. The CDR3 loop is CAISVGTDTQYF. CDR3 nucleotides: TGTGCCATCAGCGTAGGCACAGATACGCAGTATTTT.

The rearrangement joins TRBV7-2 to TRBJ1-3; 7 bases agree with TRBD1. There are 18 residues in the CDR3. The germline CDR1 and CDR2 sequences are SGHTA and FQGNSA. V trimming: 1 base; J trimming: 0 bases; junction bases outside the gene matches: 9. CDR3 amino acids: CASSLVGWGQSSGNTIYF. DNA for the CDR3: TGTGCCAGCAGCTTAGTGGGGTGGGGACAGAGCTCTGGAAACACCATATATTTT.

The CDR3 DNA follows: TGTGCCAGTAGTATCTTGGACAGGGATGTTAAGCAGCAGTTCTTC. Its protein product is CASSILDRDVKQQFF. The chain combines TRBV19 with TRBJ2-1; 8 bases line up with TRBD1. The CDR3 is 15 residues long. Germline V gene sequence: CDR1 LNHDA, CDR2 SQIVND (reference sequence). The ends lost 3 bases at V and 11 bases at J; junction bases unmatched: 12. Supplemented by reference TRBV19 and TRBJ2-1, the full variable domain reads DGGITQSPKYLFRKEGQNVTLSCEQNLNHDAMYWYRQDPGQGLRLIYYSQIVNDFQKGDIAEGYSVSREKKESFPLTVTSAQKNPTAFYLCASSILDRDVKQQFFGPGTRLTVL.

The rearrangement joins TRBV7-3 to TRBJ2-1; D not certain. Germline V gives CDR1 SGHTA, CDR2 FQGTGA. CDR3 length equals 13 residues. Trimming removed 4 bases at V and 0 bases at J, with 4 bases between. DNA of the CDR3: TGTGCCAGCAGCTGGGGCTCCTACAATGAGCAGTTCTTC. It codes for CASSWGSYNEQFF.